The sequence of this T cell receptor (beta chain) was determined in a study of somatic mutations in cytotoxic T cells in rheumatoid arthritis. From germline, CDR1 is MNHEY and CDR2 SMNVEV (reference sequence). V shed 6 bases and J shed 3 bases, with 11 bases lying between them. The CDR3 runs to 13 residues. Generated by immunoSEQ multiplex PCR, the TCRdb table keeps only in-frame clones and is missing some. The sample shows more than 13,000 clones, roughly 72% of them seen only once. The chain combines TRBV27 with TRBJ1-1; D is unclear. Sequences were obtained from CD8+ T cells sorted from blood. This TCR was recovered from an adult with rheumatoid arthritis. CDR3 sequence reads: CASSASLYTEAFF. The CDR3 DNA sequence: TGTGCCAGCAGCGCAAGTCTATACACTGAAGCTTTCTTT.